This T cell receptor (beta chain) emerged from a study of human T cells and chemical hapten exposure. The table lists this clonotype with a few counts. TCRdb called the RACE reads again in MiXCR, with one record for every CDR3 protein. The repertoire holds tens of thousands of distinct CDR3 sequences, with 14% as singletons. CDR3 length equals 18 residues. The germline CDR1 and CDR2 sequences are MNHEY and SVGAGI. J was trimmed by 5 bases and V by 3 bases; bases with no gene match: 17. Time point of the sample: pre-sensitization, week 0. Treatment noted: therapeutic diphenylcyclopropenone sensitization with weekly scalp DPC.

This rearrangement joins TRBV6-5 to TRBJ2-7; 9 bases align to TRBD1. The origin of this receptor is a woman aged 45-65 years with alopecia areata. Some clones in this sample may be carry-over from other donors' samples. The source material was whole blood, sampled in connection with sensitization to the hapten diphenylcyclopropenone (DPC). CDR3 amino acids: CASSYSISLDRGLDEQYF. The CDR3 DNA reads TGTGCCAGCAGTTATTCGATATCCCTGGACAGGGGTTTAGACGAGCAGTACTTC.